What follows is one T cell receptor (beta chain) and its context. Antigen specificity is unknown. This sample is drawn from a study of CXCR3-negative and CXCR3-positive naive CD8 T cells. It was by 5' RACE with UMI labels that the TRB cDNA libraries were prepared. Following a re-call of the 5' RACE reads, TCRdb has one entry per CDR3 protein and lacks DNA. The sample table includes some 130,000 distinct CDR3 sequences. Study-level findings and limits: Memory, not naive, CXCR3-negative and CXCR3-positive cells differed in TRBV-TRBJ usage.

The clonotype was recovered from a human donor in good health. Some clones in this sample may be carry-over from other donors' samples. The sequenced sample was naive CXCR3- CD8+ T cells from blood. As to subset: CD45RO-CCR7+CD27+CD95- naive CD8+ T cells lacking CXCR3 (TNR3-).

The chain's CDR3 is CASSLSDRARETQYF. The V call is TRBV28, the J call TRBJ2-5; TCRdb's D gene call, TRBD1, goes unchecked for lack of DNA. Germline V gene lookup returns CDR1 MDHEN and CDR2 SYDVKM. CDR3 size: 15 residues.